This TCR beta chain was sequenced in a study of CD8 T cells in Susac syndrome. Study-level results: Susac CD8+ clonal expansion peaked in TEMRA cells and active patients.

This CDR3 has 16 amino acids. Losses at the gene ends were 7 bases for V and 2 bases for J; bases not matched to a gene: 8. Germline lookup yields CDR1 SEHNR and CDR2 FQNEAQ (reference sequence). Concerning this clonotype: What it binds is not known.

Random hexamers were used to reverse transcribe 0.5 to 1 ug of RNA. The method of amplification for TCR beta CDR3 was immunoSEQ multiplex PCR, covering 54 Vbeta and 13 Jbeta. From the immunoSEQ multiplex PCR reads, TCRdb called clonotypes with MiXCR, one entry per CDR3 protein. This sample carries some 96,000 distinct CDR3 sequences, approximately 95% of them seen once, and the ten largest clones take 0.3%. Negative magnetic isolation gave CD8+ and CD4+ cells; FACS enriched CD8+ TEMRA. Sequencing was carried out using CD8+ T cells from PBMCs. The TCR originated in a human donor with Susac syndrome. V usage is TRBV7-9 and J usage is TRBJ2-6; 7 bases align to TRBD1. This chain's CDR3 is CASTQDRTAGANVLTF. The CDR3 nucleotides read TGTGCCAGCACCCAGGACAGGACGGCTGGGGCCAACGTCCTGACTTTC.